The entry that follows covers one T cell receptor (beta chain) sequence. Profiled with immunoSEQ multiplex PCR; TCRdb holds only in-frame clones, not every one. The sample records more than 250,000 clones, around 87% being singletons. The J segment lost 5 bases and the V segment lost 1 base, leaving 3 bases of the junction unmatched. The CDR3 length is 14 residues. Germline loops: CDR1 MNHEY, CDR2 SMNVEV (reference sequence). Stated treatment: around 19 received Ad26.COV2.S at low or high dose, single or two shots; several received placebo; per-sample allocation not given. Sample collection was performed on day 63 after the first vaccine or placebo injection. A Boston donor was an adult aged 18-55 years. The sample is drawn from a study of Ad26.COV2.S vaccination and SARS-CoV-2 variants.

This chain connects TRBV27 to TRBJ2-3, with 7 bases matching TRBD2. Sequenced here: peripheral blood, sampled in a trial of Ad26.COV2.S vaccine versus placebo. The sequence came from a person between 18 and 59 years old who received the Ad26.COV2.S COVID-19 vaccine or a placebo. Here the CDR3 reads CASSLYPGGDTQYF. CDR3 bases: TGTGCCAGCAGTTTATATCCGGGGGGAGATACGCAGTATTTT.